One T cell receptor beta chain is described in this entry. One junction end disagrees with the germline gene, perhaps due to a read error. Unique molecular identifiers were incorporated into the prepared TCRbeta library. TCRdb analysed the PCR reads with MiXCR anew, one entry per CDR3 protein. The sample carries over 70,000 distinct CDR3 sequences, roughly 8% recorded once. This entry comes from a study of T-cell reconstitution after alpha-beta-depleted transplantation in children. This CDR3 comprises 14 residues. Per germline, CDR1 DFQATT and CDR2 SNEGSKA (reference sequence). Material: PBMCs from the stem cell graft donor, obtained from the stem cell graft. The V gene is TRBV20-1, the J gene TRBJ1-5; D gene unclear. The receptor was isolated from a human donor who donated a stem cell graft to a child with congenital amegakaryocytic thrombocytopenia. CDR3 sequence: CSAPGPVSNQPQHF. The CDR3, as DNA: TGCAGTGCTCCCGGGCCAGTTAGCAATCAGCCCCAGCATTTC.